At least ten counts were recorded for the clone carrying this T cell receptor beta chain. Its specificity is unknown. Incorporated into the TCR beta cDNA libraries were unique molecular identifiers, which served to reduce PCR and sequencing biases. Researchers reported approximately 500,000 cDNA molecules coming from around 1 to 10 million T cells. TCRdb re-analysed the PCR reads in MiXCR, keeping a single row per CDR3 protein. The sample includes around 200,000 distinct CDR3 sequences, roughly 28% seen only once; the top ten take roughly 3.4%. V was pared by 4 bases and J by 0 bases, with 9 bases between. The CDR3 is 14 amino acids. Per germline, CDR1 SGHRS and CDR2 YFSETQ. These data are taken from a study of post-analysis software for immune sequencing data. Background on the study: Included courses were relapsing-remitting and secondary progressive multiple sclerosis; progressive-relapsing multiple sclerosis was also included.

Study-level results: The study found TRBV5-6, TRBV5-1 and TRBV20-1 among about five TRBV segments more frequent in patients than controls. F measure grouped same-batch samples tightly together.

This chain connects TRBV5-1 to TRBJ2-3, with no clear D. The sample comprised blood. The origin of this receptor is a girl younger than 18 with multiple sclerosis. CDR3 DNA: TGCGCCAGCAGCCCCCCCGTCAGCACAGATACGCAGTATTTT. This gives the protein CASSPPVSTDTQYF.